This paragraph covers one TCR beta chain sequence. Original handling: Amplification with reference gene primers provided the estimates of nucleated cell counts. The protocol was immunoSEQ multiplex PCR, while the TCRdb copy is restricted to in-frame clones and leaves out a portion. From that table come the V and J calls and clone size; the DNA was used to work out D and trimming. The profile covers 90,000 to 100,000 clones, with about 85% appearing a single time and roughly 12% taken by the ten largest. The CDR3 spans 13 residues. Trimming pared 0 bases from V and 6 bases from J, leaving 6 bases between. Per the germline V gene, CDR1 is SGHAT and CDR2 is FQNNGV. The data originate from a study of blood T cell repertoires in COVID-19. Study as a whole: Sites across the United States, Italy and Spain contributed samples from acute and convalescent COVID-19. T cells, B-cell-depleted T cells, or PBMCs supplied cDNA or gDNA.

Sequencing was performed on peripheral blood. V usage is TRBV11-2 and J usage is TRBJ2-1; the D is unclear. This clonotype was obtained from a human donor in a cohort sampled during active COVID-19. This CDR3 is CASSLERFNEQFF. In nucleotides, the CDR3 is TGTGCCAGCAGCTTAGAACGGTTCAATGAGCAGTTCTTC.